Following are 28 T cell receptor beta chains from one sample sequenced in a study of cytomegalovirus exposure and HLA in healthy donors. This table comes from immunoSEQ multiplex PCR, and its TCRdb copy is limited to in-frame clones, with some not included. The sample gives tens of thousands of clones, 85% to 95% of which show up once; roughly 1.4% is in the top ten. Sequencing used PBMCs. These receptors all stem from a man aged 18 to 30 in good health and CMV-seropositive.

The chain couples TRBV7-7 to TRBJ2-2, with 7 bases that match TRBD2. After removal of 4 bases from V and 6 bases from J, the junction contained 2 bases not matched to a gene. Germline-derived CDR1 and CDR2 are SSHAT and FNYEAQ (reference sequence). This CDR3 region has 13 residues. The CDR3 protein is CASSSAGAGELFF. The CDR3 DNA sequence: TGTGCCAGCAGCTCCGCGGGGGCCGGGGAGCTGTTTTTT.

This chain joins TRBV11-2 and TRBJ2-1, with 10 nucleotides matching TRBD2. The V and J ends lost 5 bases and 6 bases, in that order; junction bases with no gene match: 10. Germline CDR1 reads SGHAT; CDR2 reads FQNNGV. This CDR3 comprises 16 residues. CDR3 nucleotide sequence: TGTGCCAGCAGCAGATTAGCGGGGGGATCTGGCAATGAGCAGTTCTTC. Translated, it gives CASSRLAGGSGNEQFF.

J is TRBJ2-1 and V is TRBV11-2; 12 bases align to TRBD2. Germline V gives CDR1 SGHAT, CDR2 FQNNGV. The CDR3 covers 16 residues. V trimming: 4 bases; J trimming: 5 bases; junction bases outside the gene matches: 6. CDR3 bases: TGTGCCAGCAGCTCCCGAAGGACTAGCGGGGACAATGAGCAGTTCTTC. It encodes CASSSRRTSGDNEQFF.

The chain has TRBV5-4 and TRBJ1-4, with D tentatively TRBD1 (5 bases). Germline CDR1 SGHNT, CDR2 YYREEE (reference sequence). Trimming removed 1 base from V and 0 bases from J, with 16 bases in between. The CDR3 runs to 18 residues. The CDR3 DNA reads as TGTGCCAGCAGCTTGAGGAGGTGGGGGGACGCAACTAATGAAAAACTGTTTTTT. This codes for CASSLRRWGDATNEKLFF.

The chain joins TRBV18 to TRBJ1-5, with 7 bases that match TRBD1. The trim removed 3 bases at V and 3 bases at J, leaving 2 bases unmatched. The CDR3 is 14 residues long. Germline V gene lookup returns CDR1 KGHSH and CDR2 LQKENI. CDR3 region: CASSPGQNNQPQHF. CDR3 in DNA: TGTGCCAGCTCACCGGGACAGAACAATCAGCCCCAGCATTTT.

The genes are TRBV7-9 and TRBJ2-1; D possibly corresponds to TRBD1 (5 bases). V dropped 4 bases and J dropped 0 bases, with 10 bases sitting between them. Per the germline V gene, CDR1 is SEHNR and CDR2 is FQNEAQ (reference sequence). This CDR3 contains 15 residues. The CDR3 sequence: CASSSQAFSYNEQFF. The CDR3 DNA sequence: TGTGCCAGCAGCTCACAGGCCTTCTCCTACAATGAGCAGTTCTTC.

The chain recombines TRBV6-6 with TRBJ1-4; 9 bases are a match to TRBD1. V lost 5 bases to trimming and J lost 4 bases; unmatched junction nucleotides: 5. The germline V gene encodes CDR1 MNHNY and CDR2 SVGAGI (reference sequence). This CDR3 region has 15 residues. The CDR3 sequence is CASSIRGQGNEKLFF. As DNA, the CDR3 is TGTGCCAGCAGTATTAGGGGACAGGGTAATGAAAAACTGTTTTTT.

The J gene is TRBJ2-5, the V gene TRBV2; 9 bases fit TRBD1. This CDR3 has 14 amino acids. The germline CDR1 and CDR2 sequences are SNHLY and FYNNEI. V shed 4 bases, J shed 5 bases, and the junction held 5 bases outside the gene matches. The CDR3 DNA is TGTGCCAGCAGTGCACAGGGGGCGCGTGAGACCCAGTACTTC. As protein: CASSAQGARETQYF.

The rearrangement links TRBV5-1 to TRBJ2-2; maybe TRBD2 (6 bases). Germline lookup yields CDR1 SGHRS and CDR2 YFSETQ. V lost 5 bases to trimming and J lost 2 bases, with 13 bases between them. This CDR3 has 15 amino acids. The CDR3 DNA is TGCGCCAGCAGTTATGGAGGGGTTAACACCGGGGAGCTGTTTTTT. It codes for CASSYGGVNTGELFF.

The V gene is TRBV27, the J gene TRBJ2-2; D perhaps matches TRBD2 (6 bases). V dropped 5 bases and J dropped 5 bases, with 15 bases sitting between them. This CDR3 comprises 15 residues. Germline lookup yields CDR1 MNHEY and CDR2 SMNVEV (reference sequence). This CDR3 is CASSAGLGTTGELFF. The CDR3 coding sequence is TGTGCCAGCAGTGCGGGATTAGGGACTACCGGGGAGCTGTTTTTT.

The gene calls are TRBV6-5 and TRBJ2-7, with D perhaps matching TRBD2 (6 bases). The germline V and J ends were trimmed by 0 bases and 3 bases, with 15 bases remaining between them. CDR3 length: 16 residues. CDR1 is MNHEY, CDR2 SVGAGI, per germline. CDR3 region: CASSYSGTRGVYEQYF. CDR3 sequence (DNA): TGTGCCAGCAGTTACTCAGGGACTCGAGGCGTCTACGAGCAGTACTTC.

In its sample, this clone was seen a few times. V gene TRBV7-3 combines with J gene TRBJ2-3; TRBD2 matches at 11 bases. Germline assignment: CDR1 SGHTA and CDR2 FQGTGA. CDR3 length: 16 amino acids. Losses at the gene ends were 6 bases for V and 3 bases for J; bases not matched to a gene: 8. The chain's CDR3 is CASSSGTSGPTDTQYF. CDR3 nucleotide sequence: TGTGCCAGCAGTTCTGGGACTAGCGGACCAACAGATACGCAGTATTTT.

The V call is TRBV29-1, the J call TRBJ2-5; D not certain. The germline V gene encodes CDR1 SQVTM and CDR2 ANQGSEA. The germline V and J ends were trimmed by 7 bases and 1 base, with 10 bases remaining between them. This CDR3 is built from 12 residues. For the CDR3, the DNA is TGCAGCGGACGGAGACTCCAAGAGACCCAGTACTTC. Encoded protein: CSGRRLQETQYF.

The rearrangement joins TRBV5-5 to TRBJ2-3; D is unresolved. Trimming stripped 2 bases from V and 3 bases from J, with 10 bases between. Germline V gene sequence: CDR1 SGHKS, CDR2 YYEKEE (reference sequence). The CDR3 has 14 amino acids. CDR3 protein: CASSFSRPTDTQYF. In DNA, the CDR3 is TGTGCCAGCAGCTTCAGCAGGCCAACAGATACGCAGTATTTT. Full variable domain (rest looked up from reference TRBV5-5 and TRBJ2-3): DAGVTQSPTHLIKTRGQQVTLRCSPISGHKSVSWYQQVLGQGPQFIFQYYEKEERGRGNFPDRFSARQFPNYSSELNVNALLLGDSALYLCASSFSRPTDTQYFGPGTRLTVL.

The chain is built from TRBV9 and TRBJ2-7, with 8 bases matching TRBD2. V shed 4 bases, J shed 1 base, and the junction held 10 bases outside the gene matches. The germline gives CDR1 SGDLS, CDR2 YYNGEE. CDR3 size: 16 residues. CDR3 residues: CASSIYGTSSSYEQYF. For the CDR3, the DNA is TGTGCCAGCAGCATCTACGGGACTAGTTCGTCCTACGAGCAGTACTTC.

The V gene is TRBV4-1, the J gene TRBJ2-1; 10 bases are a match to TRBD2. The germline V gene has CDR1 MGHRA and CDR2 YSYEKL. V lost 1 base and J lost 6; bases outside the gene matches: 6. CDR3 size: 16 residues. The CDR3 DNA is TGCGCCAGCAGCCAAGCCCACCTAGCGGGAGTCAATGAGCAGTTCTTC. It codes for CASSQAHLAGVNEQFF.

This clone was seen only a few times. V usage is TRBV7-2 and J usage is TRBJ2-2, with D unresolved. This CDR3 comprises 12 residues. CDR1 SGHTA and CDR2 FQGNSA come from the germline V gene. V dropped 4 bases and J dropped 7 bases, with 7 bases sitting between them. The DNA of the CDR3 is TGTGCCAGCAGCTACTACGGCGGGGAGCTGTTTTTT. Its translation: CASSYYGGELFF.

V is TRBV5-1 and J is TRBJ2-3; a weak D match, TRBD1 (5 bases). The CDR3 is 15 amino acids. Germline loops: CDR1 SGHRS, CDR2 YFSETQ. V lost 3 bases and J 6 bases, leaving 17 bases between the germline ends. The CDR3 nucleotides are TGCGCCAGCAGCTCAACCACCAGGGCTGATGATACGCAGTATTTT. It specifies CASSSTTRADDTQYF.

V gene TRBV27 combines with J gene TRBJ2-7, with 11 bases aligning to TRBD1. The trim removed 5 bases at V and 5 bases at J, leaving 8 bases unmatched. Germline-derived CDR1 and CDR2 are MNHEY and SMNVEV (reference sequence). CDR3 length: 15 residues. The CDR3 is CASSQGQGAWNEQYF. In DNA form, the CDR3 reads TGTGCCAGCAGTCAAGGACAGGGGGCATGGAACGAGCAGTACTTC.

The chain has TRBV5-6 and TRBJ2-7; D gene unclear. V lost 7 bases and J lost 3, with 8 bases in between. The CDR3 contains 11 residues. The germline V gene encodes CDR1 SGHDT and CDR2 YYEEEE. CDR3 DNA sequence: TGTGCCAGCCACAGTTACTACGAGCAGTACTTC. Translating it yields CASHSYYEQYF.

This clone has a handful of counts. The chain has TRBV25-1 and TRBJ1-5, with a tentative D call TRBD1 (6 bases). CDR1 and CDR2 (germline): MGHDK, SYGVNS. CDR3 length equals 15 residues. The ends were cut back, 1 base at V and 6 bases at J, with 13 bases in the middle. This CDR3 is CASSELAGESQPQHF. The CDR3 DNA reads TGTGCCAGCAGTGAATTGGCAGGGGAGAGTCAGCCCCAGCATTTT.

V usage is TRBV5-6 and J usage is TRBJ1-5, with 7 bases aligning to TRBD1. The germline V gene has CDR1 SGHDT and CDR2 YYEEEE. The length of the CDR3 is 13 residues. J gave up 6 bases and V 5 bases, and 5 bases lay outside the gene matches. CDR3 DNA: TGTGCCAGCAGTCTAGACAGGGCTCAGCCCCAGCATTTT. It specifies CASSLDRAQPQHF.

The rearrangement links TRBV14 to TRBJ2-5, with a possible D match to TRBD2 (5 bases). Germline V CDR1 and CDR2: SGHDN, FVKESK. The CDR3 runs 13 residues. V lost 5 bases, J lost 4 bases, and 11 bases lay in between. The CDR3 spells CASSGPGRETQYF. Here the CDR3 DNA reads TGTGCCAGCAGCGGCCCGGGGAGAGAGACCCAGTACTTC. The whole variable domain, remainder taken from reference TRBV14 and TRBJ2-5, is EAGVTQFPSHSVIEKGQTVTLRCDPISGHDNLYWYRRVMGKEIKFLLHFVKESKQDESGMPNNRFLAERTGGTYSTLKVQPAELEDSGVYFCASSGPGRETQYFGPGTRLLVL.

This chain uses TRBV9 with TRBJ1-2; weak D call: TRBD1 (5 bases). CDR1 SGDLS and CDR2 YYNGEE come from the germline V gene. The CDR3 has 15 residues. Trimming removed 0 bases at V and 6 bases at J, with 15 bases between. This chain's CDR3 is CASSVAQGGGNGYTF. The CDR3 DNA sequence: TGTGCCAGCAGCGTAGCCCAGGGCGGGGGGAATGGCTACACCTTC.

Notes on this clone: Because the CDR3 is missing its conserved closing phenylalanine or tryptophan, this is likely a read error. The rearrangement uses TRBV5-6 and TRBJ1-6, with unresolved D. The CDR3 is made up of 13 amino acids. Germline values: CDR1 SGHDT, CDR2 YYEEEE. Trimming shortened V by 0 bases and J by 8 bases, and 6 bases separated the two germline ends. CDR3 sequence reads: CASSLARDSPLHL. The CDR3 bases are TGTGCCAGCAGCTTGGCCCGGGATTCACCCCTCCACCTT.

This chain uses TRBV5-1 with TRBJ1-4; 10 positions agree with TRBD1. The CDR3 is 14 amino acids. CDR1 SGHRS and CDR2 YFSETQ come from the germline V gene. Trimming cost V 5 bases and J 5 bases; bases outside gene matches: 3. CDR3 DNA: TGCGCCAGCAGTGTGGACAGGGGGAATGAAAAACTGTTTTTT. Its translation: CASSVDRGNEKLFF.

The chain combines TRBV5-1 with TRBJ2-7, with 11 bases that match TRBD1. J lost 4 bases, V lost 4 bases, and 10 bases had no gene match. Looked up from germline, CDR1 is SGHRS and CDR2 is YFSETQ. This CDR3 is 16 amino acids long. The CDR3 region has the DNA TGCGCCAGCAGCCTCAACCCCGGACAGGGGGCATACGAGCAGTACTTC. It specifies CASSLNPGQGAYEQYF. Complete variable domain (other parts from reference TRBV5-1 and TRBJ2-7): KAGVTQTPRYLIKTRGQQVTLSCSPISGHRSVSWYQQTPGQGLQFLFEYFSETQRNKGNFPGRFSGRQFSNSRSEMNVSTLELGDSALYLCASSLNPGQGAYEQYFGPGTRLTVT.

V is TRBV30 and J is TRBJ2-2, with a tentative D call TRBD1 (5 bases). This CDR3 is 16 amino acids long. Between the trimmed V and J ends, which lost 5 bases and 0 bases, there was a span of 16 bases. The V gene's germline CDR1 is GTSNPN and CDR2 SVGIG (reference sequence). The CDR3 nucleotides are TGTGCCTGGTTACGCGGAATACAGGCGAACACCGGGGAGCTGTTTTTT. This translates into CAWLRGIQANTGELFF.